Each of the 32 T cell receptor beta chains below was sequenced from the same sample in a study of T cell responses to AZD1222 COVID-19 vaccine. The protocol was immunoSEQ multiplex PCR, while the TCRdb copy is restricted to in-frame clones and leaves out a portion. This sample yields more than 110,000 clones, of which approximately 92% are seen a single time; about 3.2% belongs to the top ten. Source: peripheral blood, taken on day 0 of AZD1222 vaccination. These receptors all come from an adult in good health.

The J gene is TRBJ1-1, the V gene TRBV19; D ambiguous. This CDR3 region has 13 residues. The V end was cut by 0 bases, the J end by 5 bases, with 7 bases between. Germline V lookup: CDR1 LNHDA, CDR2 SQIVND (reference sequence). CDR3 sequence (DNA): TGTGCCAGTAGTATAGATCGTCGTACTGAAGCTTTCTTT. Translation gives CASSIDRRTEAFF.

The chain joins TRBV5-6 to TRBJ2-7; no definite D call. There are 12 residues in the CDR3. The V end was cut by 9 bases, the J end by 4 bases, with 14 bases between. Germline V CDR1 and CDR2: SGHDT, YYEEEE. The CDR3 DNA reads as TGTGCCACAGGATTCGGACGGTACGAGCAGTACTTC. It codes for CATGFGRYEQYF.

CDR3: CASSQLQGAGNTEAFF. In DNA, the CDR3 is TGTGCCAGCTCACAATTACAGGGGGCGGGCAACACTGAAGCTTTCTTT. The rearrangement links TRBV18 to TRBJ1-1; TRBD1 agrees at 9 bases. The CDR3 is 16 amino acids. The trim removed 4 bases at V and 2 bases at J, leaving 8 bases unmatched. CDR1 KGHSH and CDR2 LQKENI come from the germline V gene.

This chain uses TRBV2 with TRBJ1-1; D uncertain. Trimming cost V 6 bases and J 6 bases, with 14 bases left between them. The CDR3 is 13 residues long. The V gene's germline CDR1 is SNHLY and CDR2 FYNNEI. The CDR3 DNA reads TGTGCCAGCAGAGTAGGGTTACCCCCTGAAGCTTTCTTT. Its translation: CASRVGLPPEAFF.

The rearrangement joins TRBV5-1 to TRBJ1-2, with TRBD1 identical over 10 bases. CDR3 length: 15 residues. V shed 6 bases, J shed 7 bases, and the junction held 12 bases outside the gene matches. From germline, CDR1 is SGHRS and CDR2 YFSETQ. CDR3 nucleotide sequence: TGCGCCAGCACCCGATCGACAGGGGGCGTTCCTGGCTACACCTTC. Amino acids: CASTRSTGGVPGYTF.

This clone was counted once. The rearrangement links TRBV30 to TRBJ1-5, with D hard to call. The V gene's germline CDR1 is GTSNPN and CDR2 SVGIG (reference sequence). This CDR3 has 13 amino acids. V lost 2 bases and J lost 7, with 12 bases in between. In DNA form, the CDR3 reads TGTGCCTGGAGTTTAGAGGGATTACAGCCCCAGCATTTT. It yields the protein CAWSLEGLQPQHF. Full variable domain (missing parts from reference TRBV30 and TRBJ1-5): SQTIHQWPATLVQPVGSPLSLECTVEGTSNPNLYWYRQAAGRGLQLLFYSVGIGQISSEVPQNLSASRPQDRQFILSSKKLLLSDSGFYLCAWSLEGLQPQHFGDGTRLSIL.

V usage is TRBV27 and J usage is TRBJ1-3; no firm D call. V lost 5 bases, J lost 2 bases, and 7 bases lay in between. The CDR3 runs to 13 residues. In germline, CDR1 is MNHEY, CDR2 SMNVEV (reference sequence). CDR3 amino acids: CASSAYPGNTIYF. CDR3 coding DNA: TGTGCCAGCAGTGCGTATCCTGGAAACACCATATATTTT.

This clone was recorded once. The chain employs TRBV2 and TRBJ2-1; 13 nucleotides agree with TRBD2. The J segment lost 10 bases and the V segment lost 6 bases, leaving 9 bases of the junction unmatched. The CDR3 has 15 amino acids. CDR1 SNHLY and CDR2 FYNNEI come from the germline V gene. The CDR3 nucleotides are TGTGCCAGCAGCGCTACCAGGACTAGCGGGAGCGAGCAGTTCTTC. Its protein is CASSATRTSGSEQFF.

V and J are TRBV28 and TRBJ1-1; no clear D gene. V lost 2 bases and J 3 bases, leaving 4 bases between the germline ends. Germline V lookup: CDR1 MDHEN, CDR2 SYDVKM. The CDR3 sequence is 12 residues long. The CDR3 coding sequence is TGTGCCAGCAGTTTAGCCCACACTGAAGCTTTCTTT. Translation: CASSLAHTEAFF.

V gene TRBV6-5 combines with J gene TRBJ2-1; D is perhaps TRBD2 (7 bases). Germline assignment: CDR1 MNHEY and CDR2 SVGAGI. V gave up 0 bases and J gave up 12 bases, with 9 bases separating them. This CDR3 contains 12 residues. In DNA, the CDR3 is TGTGCCAGCAGTTACTCGGGGGGGCGGCAGTTCTTC. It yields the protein CASSYSGGRQFF.

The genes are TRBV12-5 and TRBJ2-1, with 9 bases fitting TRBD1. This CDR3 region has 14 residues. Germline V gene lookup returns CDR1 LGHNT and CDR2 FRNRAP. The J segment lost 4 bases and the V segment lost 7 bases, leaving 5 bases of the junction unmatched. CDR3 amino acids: CASDRGQGYNEQFF. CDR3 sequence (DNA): TGTGCTAGTGATCGAGGACAGGGGTACAATGAGCAGTTCTTC.

CDR3 in amino acids: CASSSRTQDYEQYF. DNA of the CDR3: TGTGCCAGCAGTTCCCGGACTCAGGACTACGAGCAGTACTTC. This chain links TRBV6-6 with TRBJ2-7; maybe TRBD2 (5 bases). Looked up from germline, CDR1 is MNHNY and CDR2 is SVGAGI (reference sequence). V lost 4 bases and J 3 bases, leaving 13 bases between the germline ends. The CDR3 is made up of 14 amino acids.

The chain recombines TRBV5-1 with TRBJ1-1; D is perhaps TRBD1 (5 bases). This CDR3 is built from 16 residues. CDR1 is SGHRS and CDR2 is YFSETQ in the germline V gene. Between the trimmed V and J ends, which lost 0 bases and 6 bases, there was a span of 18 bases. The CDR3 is CASSLVVGGIGAEAFF. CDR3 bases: TGCGCCAGCAGCTTGGTTGTCGGGGGAATTGGAGCTGAAGCTTTCTTT. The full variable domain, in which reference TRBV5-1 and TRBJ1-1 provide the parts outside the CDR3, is KAGVTQTPRYLIKTRGQQVTLSCSPISGHRSVSWYQQTPGQGLQFLFEYFSETQRNKGNFPGRFSGRQFSNSRSEMNVSTLELGDSALYLCASSLVVGGIGAEAFFGQGTRLTVV.

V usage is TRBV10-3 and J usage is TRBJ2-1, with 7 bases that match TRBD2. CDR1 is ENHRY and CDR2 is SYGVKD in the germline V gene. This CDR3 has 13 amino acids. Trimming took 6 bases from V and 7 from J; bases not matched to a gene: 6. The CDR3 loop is CAIRGREQNEQFF. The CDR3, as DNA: TGTGCCATCAGGGGGCGGGAGCAAAATGAGCAGTTCTTC.

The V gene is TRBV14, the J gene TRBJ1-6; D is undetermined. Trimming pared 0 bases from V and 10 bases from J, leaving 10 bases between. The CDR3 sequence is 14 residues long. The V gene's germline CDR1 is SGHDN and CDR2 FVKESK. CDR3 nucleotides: TGTGCCAGCAGCCAAGAACTAGGACCCTCACCCCTCCACTTT. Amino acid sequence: CASSQELGPSPLHF.

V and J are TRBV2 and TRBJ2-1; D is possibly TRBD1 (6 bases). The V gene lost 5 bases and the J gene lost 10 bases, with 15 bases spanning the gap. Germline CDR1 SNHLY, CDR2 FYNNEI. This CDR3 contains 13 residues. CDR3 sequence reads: CASSREQGREQFF. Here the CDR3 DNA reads TGTGCCAGCAGTCGTGAACAGGGTCGGGAGCAGTTCTTC.

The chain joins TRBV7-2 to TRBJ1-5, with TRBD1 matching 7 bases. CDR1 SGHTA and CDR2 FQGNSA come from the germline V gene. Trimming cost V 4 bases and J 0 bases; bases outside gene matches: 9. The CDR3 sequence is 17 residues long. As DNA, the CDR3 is TGTGCCAGCAGCTCGGGACAGACTTTTAATAGCAATCAGCCCCAGCATTTT. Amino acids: CASSSGQTFNSNQPQHF.

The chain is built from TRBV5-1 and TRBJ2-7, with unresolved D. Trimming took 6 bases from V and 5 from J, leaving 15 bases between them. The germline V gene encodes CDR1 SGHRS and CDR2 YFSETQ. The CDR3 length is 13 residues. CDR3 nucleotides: TGCGCCAGCACACAGCCTCCATCGGACGAGCAGTACTTC. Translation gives CASTQPPSDEQYF.

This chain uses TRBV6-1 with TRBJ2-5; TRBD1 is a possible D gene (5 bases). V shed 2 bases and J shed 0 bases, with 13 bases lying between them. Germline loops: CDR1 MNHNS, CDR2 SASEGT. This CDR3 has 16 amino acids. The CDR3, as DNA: TGTGCCAGCAGTGAACGATGGGGCCCGTACCAAGAGACCCAGTACTTC. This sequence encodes CASSERWGPYQETQYF.

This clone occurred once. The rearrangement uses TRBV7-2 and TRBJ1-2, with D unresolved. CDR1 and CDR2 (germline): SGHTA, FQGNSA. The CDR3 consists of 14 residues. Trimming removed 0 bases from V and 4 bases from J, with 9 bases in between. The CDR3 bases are TGTGCCAGCAGCTTAGCCGGGGTTAGCTATGGCTACACCTTC. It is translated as CASSLAGVSYGYTF.

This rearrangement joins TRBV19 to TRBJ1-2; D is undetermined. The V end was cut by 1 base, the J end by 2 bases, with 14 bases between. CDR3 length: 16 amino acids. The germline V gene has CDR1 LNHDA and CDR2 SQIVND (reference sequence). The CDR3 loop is CASSIVSSLPNYGYTF. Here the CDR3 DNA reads TGTGCCAGTAGTATAGTATCATCGCTACCAAACTATGGCTACACCTTC. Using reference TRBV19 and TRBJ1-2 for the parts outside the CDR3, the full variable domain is DGGITQSPKYLFRKEGQNVTLSCEQNLNHDAMYWYRQDPGQGLRLIYYSQIVNDFQKGDIAEGYSVSREKKESFPLTVTSAQKNPTAFYLCASSIVSSLPNYGYTFGSGTRLTVV.

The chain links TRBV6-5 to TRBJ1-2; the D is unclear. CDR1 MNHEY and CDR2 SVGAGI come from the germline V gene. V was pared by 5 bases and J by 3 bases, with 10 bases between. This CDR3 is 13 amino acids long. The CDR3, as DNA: TGTGCCAGCAGTCCAGGACGCGACTATGGCTACACCTTC. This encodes CASSPGRDYGYTF.

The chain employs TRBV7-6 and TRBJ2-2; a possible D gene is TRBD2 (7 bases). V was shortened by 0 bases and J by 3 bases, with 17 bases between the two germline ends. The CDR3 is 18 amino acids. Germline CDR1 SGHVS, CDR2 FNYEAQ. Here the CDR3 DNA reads TGTGCCAGCAGCTTAGCGCTCGGGGGGCGCGGAGACACCGGGGAGCTGTTTTTT. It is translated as CASSLALGGRGDTGELFF.

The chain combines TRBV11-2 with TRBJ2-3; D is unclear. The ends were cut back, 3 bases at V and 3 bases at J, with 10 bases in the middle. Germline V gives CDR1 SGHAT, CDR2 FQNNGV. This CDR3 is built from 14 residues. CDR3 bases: TGTGCCAGCAGCTTCTCCATCAGTACAGATACGCAGTATTTT. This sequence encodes CASSFSISTDTQYF.

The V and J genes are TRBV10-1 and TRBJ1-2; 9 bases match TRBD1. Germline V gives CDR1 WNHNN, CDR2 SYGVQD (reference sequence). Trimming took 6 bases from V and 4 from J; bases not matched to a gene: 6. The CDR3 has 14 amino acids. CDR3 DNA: TGCGCCAGCAGCACCGCGGGACAGGGCTATGGCTACACCTTC. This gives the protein CASSTAGQGYGYTF.

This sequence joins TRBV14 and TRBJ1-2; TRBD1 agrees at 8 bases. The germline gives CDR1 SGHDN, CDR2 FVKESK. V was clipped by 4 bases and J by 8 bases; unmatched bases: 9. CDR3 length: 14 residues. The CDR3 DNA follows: TGTGCCAGCAGCCGAGAATATGCAGGGGGCGGCTACACCTTC. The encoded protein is CASSREYAGGGYTF.

The DNA for the CDR3 is TGCGCCAGCAGCCGGGACAGGGGGTCCCAAGAGACCCAGTACTTC. Its translation is CASSRDRGSQETQYF. The chain carries TRBV5-1 and TRBJ2-5, with TRBD1 identical over 11 bases. The CDR3 contains 15 residues. Germline V gene data show CDR1 as SGHRS and CDR2 as YFSETQ. Germline trimming cut 4 bases from V and 1 base from J; bases unmatched to any gene: 3.

The CDR3: CASSLVSGQVGNQPQHF. For the CDR3, the DNA is TGTGCCAGCAGCTTAGTCTCGGGACAGGTGGGCAATCAGCCCCAGCATTTT. The rearrangement uses TRBV7-9 and TRBJ1-5; TRBD1 matches 8 bases. V dropped 1 base and J dropped 2; count of bases not matched to a gene: 7. CDR1 is SEHNR and CDR2 is FQNEAQ in the germline V gene (reference sequence). The CDR3 runs to 17 residues.

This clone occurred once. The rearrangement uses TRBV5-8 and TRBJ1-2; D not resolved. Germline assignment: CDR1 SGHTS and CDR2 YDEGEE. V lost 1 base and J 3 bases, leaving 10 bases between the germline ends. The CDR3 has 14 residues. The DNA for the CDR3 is TGTGCCAGCAGCTTGAGGGCAGTTGACTATGGCTACACCTTC. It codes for CASSLRAVDYGYTF.

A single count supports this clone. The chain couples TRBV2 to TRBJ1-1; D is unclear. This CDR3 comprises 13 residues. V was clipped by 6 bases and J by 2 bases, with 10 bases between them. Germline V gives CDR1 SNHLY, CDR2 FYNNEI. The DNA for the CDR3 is TGTGCCAGCAGCACGCACCCAAACACTGAAGCTTTCTTT. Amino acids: CASSTHPNTEAFF. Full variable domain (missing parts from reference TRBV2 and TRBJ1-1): EPEVTQTPSHQVTQMGQEVILRCVPISNHLYFYWYRQILGQKVEFLVSFYNNEISEKSEIFDDQFSVERPDGSNFTLKIRSTKLEDSAMYFCASSTHPNTEAFFGQGTRLTVV.

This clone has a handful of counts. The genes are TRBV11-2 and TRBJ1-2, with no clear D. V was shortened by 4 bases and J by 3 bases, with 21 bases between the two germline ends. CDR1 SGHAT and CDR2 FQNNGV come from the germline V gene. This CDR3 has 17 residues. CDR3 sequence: CASSSLREQVRHYGYTF. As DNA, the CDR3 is TGTGCCAGCAGCTCATTAAGGGAGCAGGTGCGCCACTATGGCTACACCTTC.

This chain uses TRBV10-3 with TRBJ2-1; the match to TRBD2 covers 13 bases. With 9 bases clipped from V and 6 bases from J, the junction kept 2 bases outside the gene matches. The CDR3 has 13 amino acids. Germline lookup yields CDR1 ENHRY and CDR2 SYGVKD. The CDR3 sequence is CAILAGGPNEQFF. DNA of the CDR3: TGTGCCATACTAGCGGGAGGGCCCAATGAGCAGTTCTTC.